This is a list of T cell receptor beta chains from one sample in a study of T-cell reconstitution after alpha-beta-depleted transplantation in children. TCRdb analysed the PCR reads with MiXCR anew, one entry per CDR3 protein. The sample gives some 600,000 distinct CDR3 sequences, roughly 13% of which show up once; roughly 2.3% is in the top ten. The specimen comprised PBMCs, mostly from graft donor cells, sampled 360 days after TCRalphabeta/CD19-depleted stem cell transplant. These receptor sequences come from a male patient aged 10 to 17 who had a stem cell transplant for acute myeloid leukemia, so the T cells may come from the graft donor. CDR3s include the opening cysteine and the closing phenylalanine or tryptophan. Fields, in order: V gene, clone size, J gene, D gene, CDR3 DNA, CDR3 protein. The D gene is left open where the match is weak. Rows may omit the clone size; those that give it use once, few, many or a size class.

V: TRBV20-1
size: few
J: TRBJ2-2
D: TRBD2
DNA: TGCAGTGCTAGAGGGGGGAGGGGGGGACTAGCGCTCTCCGGGGAGCTGTTTTTT
CDR3: CSARGGRGGLALSGELFF

V: TRBV7-8
size: many
J: TRBJ2-1
D: NA
DNA: TGTGCCAGCAGCTTAGCGGTAGGGAAGATGCCCTACAATGAGCAGTTCTTC
CDR3: CASSLAVGKMPYNEQFF

V: TRBV2
size: many
J: TRBJ1-4
D: TRBD1
DNA: TGTGCCAGCTTAGCGGGACAGGCGGGAGAAAAACTGTTTTTT
CDR3: CASLAGQAGEKLFF

V: TRBV7-9
size: NA
J: TRBJ2-3
D: NA
DNA: TGTGCCCCAGGGCGAGGGGGGTCTAGCACAGATACGCAGTATTTT
CDR3: CAPGRGGSSTDTQYF

V: TRBV29-1
size: NA
J: TRBJ1-2
D: TRBD1
DNA: TGCAGCGTACCAGGGGGCTCCTATGGCTACACCTTC
CDR3: CSVPGGSYGYTF

V: TRBV9
size: NA
J: TRBJ2-5
D: TRBD1
DNA: TGTGCCAGCAGCGTAGCTAGGGACAGGGTCCAAGAGACCCAGTACTTC
CDR3: CASSVARDRVQETQYF

V: TRBV28
size: NA
J: TRBJ2-5
D: NA
DNA: TGTGCCAGTCGCGGGGTATCGGAGACCCAGTACTTC
CDR3: CASRGVSETQYF

V: TRBV20-1
size: few
J: TRBJ2-5
D: NA
DNA: TGCAGTGCTAGTTTCCGGCCCCAAGAGACCCAGTACTTC
CDR3: CSASFRPQETQYF

V: TRBV19
size: NA
J: TRBJ1-5
D: TRBD1
DNA: TGTGCCAGTAGAAGACAGGGCATCGTCAATCAGCCCCAGCATTTT
CDR3: CASRRQGIVNQPQHF

V: TRBV12-3/TRBV12-4
size: few
J: TRBJ2-1
D: NA
DNA: TGTGCCAGCAGTGCATACAGGCTTCCCCCCAATGAGCAGTTCTTC
CDR3: CASSAYRLPPNEQFF

V: TRBV7-3
size: NA
J: TRBJ2-1
D: NA
DNA: TGTGCCAGCAGCCCCGTAGCGGATTCCTACAATGAGCAGTTCTTC
CDR3: CASSPVADSYNEQFF

V: TRBV6-2/TRBV6-3
size: few
J: TRBJ2-1
D: TRBD2
DNA: TGTGCCAGCAGCCGCGGGACTAGCGGGAGTTATCTAGGGGAGCAGTTCTTC
CDR3: CASSRGTSGSYLGEQFF

V: TRBV18
size: NA
J: TRBJ2-3
D: TRBD1
DNA: TGTGCCAGCTCAACCATCGGACAGGGGACAGATACGCAGTATTTT
CDR3: CASSTIGQGTDTQYF

V: TRBV29-1
size: NA
J: TRBJ1-1
D: NA
DNA: TGCAGCGTTCGGTTGGCAGGGCTCGCTTTCTTT
CDR3: CSVRLAGLAFF

V: TRBV29-1
size: NA
J: TRBJ2-1
D: NA
DNA: TGCAGCACCAAGGTCCTAGGGTCCTACAATGAGCAGTTCTTC
CDR3: CSTKVLGSYNEQFF

V: TRBV6-5
size: few
J: TRBJ2-7
D: NA
DNA: TGTGCCAGCAGTTCCAACCTTGGGGCGTCCTACGAGCAGTACTTC
CDR3: CASSSNLGASYEQYF

V: TRBV4-3
size: many
J: TRBJ2-4
D: NA
DNA: TGCGCCAGCAGCCAAATGTTATCCGGGCAAGCCAAAAACATTCAGTACTTC
CDR3: CASSQMLSGQAKNIQYF

V: TRBV15
size: NA
J: TRBJ1-1
D: NA
DNA: TGTGCCACCAGCCCCCGGACACCTACTGAAGCTTTCTTT
CDR3: CATSPRTPTEAFF

V: TRBV7-6
size: few
J: TRBJ2-7
D: NA
DNA: TGTGCCAGCAGCTTGGAAGGAACAAAAGTCCACGAGCAGTACTTC
CDR3: CASSLEGTKVHEQYF

V: TRBV7-2
size: few
J: TRBJ2-5
D: NA
DNA: TGTGCCAGCAGCTCTTTCGACTCGAGGACCCAGTACTTC
CDR3: CASSSFDSRTQYF

V: TRBV4-3
size: NA
J: TRBJ2-1
D: TRBD2
DNA: TGCGCCAGCAGCCAAGTCCTAGCGGGAGACGGACGCTACAATGAGCAGTTCTTC
CDR3: CASSQVLAGDGRYNEQFF

V: TRBV15
size: few
J: TRBJ2-3
D: TRBD2
DNA: TGTGCCACCAGCAGAGACGGGGGGTACACAGATACGCAGTATTTT
CDR3: CATSRDGGYTDTQYF

V: TRBV7-8
size: NA
J: TRBJ2-1
D: TRBD2
DNA: TGTGCCAGCAGCCCCTGGACTAGCGCCTACAATGAGCAGTTCTTC
CDR3: CASSPWTSAYNEQFF

V: TRBV18
size: NA
J: TRBJ2-1
D: NA
DNA: TGTGCCAGCTCACCAGAACTAGTTGGTTACAATGAGCAGTTCTTC
CDR3: CASSPELVGYNEQFF

V: TRBV18
size: many
J: TRBJ2-2
D: NA
DNA: TGTGCCAGCAGCCCCAGGAACACCGGGGAGCTGTTTTTT
CDR3: CASSPRNTGELFF

V: TRBV20-1
size: many
J: TRBJ2-4
D: NA
DNA: TGCAGTGCTATAACCATAGGGGGGGACAAAAACATTCAGTACTTC
CDR3: CSAITIGGDKNIQYF

V: TRBV21-1
size: NA
J: TRBJ2-1
D: NA
DNA: TGTGCCAGCTGCCACACCGACAATGAGCAGTTCTTC
CDR3: CASCHTDNEQFF

V: TRBV7-8
size: few
J: TRBJ1-5
D: NA
DNA: TGTGCCAGCAGCCCGAGGTGGTCCTCTCAAAATCAGCCCCAGCATTTT
CDR3: CASSPRWSSQNQPQHF

V: TRBV5-1
size: many
J: TRBJ2-7
D: NA
DNA: TGCGCCAGCAGAGAAGACAGCTACGAGCAGTACTTC
CDR3: CASREDSYEQYF

V: TRBV28
size: many
J: TRBJ2-4
D: NA
DNA: TGTGCCAGCAGTTTAAACGCTTTATTCAACATTCAGTACTTC
CDR3: CASSLNALFNIQYF

V: TRBV19
size: NA
J: TRBJ1-2
D: TRBD1
DNA: TGTGCCAGTAGTAGCCCAGGGGGCGCGATTTATGGCTACACCTTC
CDR3: CASSSPGGAIYGYTF

V: TRBV25-1
size: NA
J: TRBJ2-7
D: TRBD2
DNA: TGTGCCAGCAGTGAATTCAACGGACTAGCGGGAGGACGGGACCCTCACGAGCAGTACTTC
CDR3: CASSEFNGLAGGRDPHEQYF

V: TRBV30
size: NA
J: TRBJ1-1
D: NA
DNA: TGTGCCCGCGAGGTACTTTTGAACACTGAAGCTTTCTTT
CDR3: CAREVLLNTEAFF

V: TRBV7-2
size: NA
J: TRBJ2-7
D: TRBD2
DNA: TGTGCCAGCAGCTTTGGAGGGAGGGCCGCCTACGAGCAGTACTTC
CDR3: CASSFGGRAAYEQYF

V: TRBV27
size: NA
J: TRBJ2-3
D: TRBD2
DNA: TGTGCCAGCAAACTAGCGGGACGAGATACGCAGTATTTT
CDR3: CASKLAGRDTQYF

V: TRBV6-2/TRBV6-3
size: NA
J: TRBJ2-1
D: TRBD2
DNA: TGTGCCAGCGCCCCTCAGCGGGAGGTCTACAATGAGCAGTTCTTC
CDR3: CASAPQREVYNEQFF

V: TRBV27
size: NA
J: TRBJ2-3
D: NA
DNA: TGTGCCAGCAGTTCGCCCAGCGCGCGCACAGATACGCAGTATTTT
CDR3: CASSSPSARTDTQYF

V: TRBV30
size: NA
J: TRBJ2-2
D: NA
DNA: TGTGCCTTCACAGACACCGGGGAGCTGTTTTTT
CDR3: CAFTDTGELFF

V: TRBV7-6
size: NA
J: TRBJ1-5
D: NA
DNA: TGTGCCAGCAGCTTATACAGGAGTCGAAATCAGCCCCAGCATTTT
CDR3: CASSLYRSRNQPQHF

V: TRBV28
size: NA
J: TRBJ1-2
D: NA
DNA: TGTGCCAGCAGTTATCTCGGCGGCTACACCTTC
CDR3: CASSYLGGYTF

V: TRBV10-3
size: NA
J: TRBJ2-3
D: TRBD1
DNA: TGTGCCGCTCGAGACAGGGGAGGCTCAGATACGCAGTATTTT
CDR3: CAARDRGGSDTQYF

V: TRBV4-3
size: many
J: TRBJ2-3
D: NA
DNA: TGCGCCAGCAGCCTCGACCGGGCCCCAAGCACAGATACGCAGTATTTT
CDR3: CASSLDRAPSTDTQYF

V: TRBV25-1
size: many
J: TRBJ2-1
D: TRBD2
DNA: TGTGCCAGCAGTGAATACAGAAGCGGGAGGGGAGAGCAGTTCTTC
CDR3: CASSEYRSGRGEQFF

V: TRBV2
size: few
J: TRBJ2-7
D: NA
DNA: TGTGCCAGCGCCTTCTTGCCCGAGCAGTACTTC
CDR3: CASAFLPEQYF

V: TRBV20-1
size: few
J: TRBJ1-5
D: NA
DNA: TGCAGTGCTAGGGACGCATCGAATCAGCCCCAGCATTTT
CDR3: CSARDASNQPQHF

V: TRBV5-6
size: few
J: TRBJ2-7
D: TRBD2
DNA: TGTGCCAGCAGTACTAGCGGGGGTGCCTACGAGCAGTACTTC
CDR3: CASSTSGGAYEQYF

V: TRBV28
size: many
J: TRBJ2-2
D: TRBD2
DNA: TGTGCCAGCAGTTCCCTCTGGACTAGCGGGATCTCGAACACCGGGGAGCTGTTTTTT
CDR3: CASSSLWTSGISNTGELFF

V: TRBV6-5
size: NA
J: TRBJ1-3
D: NA
DNA: TGTGCCAGCAGCGGAGGAAAGGGGACAAGGACAAACACCATATATTTT
CDR3: CASSGGKGTRTNTIYF

V: TRBV5-1
size: many
J: TRBJ2-1
D: TRBD2
DNA: TGCGCCAGCAGCCTGGGGCAGATTAGCGGGAGCATAATAAGAACCTACAATGAGCAGTTCTTC
CDR3: CASSLGQISGSIIRTYNEQFF

V: TRBV7-2
size: many
J: TRBJ2-7
D: NA
DNA: TGTGCCAGCAGCTTAGGCTCCGGCGGCCTCGGGAGTCACGAGCAGTACTTC
CDR3: CASSLGSGGLGSHEQYF

V: TRBV7-3
size: NA
J: TRBJ2-3
D: NA
DNA: TGTGCCAGCAGCGGGACTCCCGGATATACGCAGTATTTT
CDR3: CASSGTPGYTQYF

V: TRBV7-3
size: NA
J: TRBJ1-1
D: NA
DNA: TGTGCCAGCAGCTTAGGCGGGCCAGATCGGGCTTTCTTT
CDR3: CASSLGGPDRAFF

V: TRBV9
size: NA
J: TRBJ2-7
D: NA
DNA: TGTGCCAGCAGCGTAGCGGACAGAGGCCACGAGCAGTACTTC
CDR3: CASSVADRGHEQYF

V: TRBV15
size: few
J: TRBJ1-6
D: NA
DNA: TGTGCCACCAGCTCTCCTTCCTATAATTCACCCCTCCACTTT
CDR3: CATSSPSYNSPLHF

V: TRBV27
size: few
J: TRBJ2-7
D: NA
DNA: TGTGCCAGCAGTTCCCCGTTACGAGGGGGATTGAACGAGCAGTACTTC
CDR3: CASSSPLRGGLNEQYF

V: TRBV28
size: few
J: TRBJ2-2
D: NA
DNA: TGTGCCAGCAGAAGACAGGTTTCATACACCGGGGAGCTGTTTTTT
CDR3: CASRRQVSYTGELFF

V: TRBV12-3/TRBV12-4
size: NA
J: TRBJ2-6
D: TRBD1
DNA: TGTGCCAGCACAGGACAGGGGGCAAGGGGGGCCAACGTCCTGACTTTC
CDR3: CASTGQGARGANVLTF

V: TRBV20-1
size: many
J: TRBJ2-3
D: TRBD2
DNA: TGCAGTGCTCCACTAGCGGGTAACACAGATACGCAGTATTTT
CDR3: CSAPLAGNTDTQYF

V: TRBV7-2
size: many
J: TRBJ1-1
D: TRBD1
DNA: TGTGCCAGCAGCTTAGTTGTGGACAGGCGTTTGAACACTGAAGCTTTCTTT
CDR3: CASSLVVDRRLNTEAFF